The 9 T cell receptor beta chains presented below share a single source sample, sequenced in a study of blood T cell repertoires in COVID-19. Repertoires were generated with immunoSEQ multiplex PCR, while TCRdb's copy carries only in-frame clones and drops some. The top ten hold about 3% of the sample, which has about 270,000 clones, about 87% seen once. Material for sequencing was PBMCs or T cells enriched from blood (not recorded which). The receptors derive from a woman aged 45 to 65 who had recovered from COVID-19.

The CDR3: CASSREQVRETQYF. CDR3 in DNA: TGTGCCAGCTCACGAGAACAGGTTCGAGAGACCCAGTACTTC. This chain connects TRBV18 to TRBJ2-5; possibly TRBD1 for D (5 bases). Germline lookup yields CDR1 KGHSH and CDR2 LQKENI. The CDR3 length is 14 residues. V gave up 4 bases and J gave up 4 bases, with 13 bases separating them.

The chain's CDR3 is CASSNSYEQYF. The CDR3 nucleotides read TGTGCCAGCAGTAACAGCTACGAGCAGTACTTC. V gene TRBV6-5 combines with J gene TRBJ2-7; D call uncertain. Germline V lookup: CDR1 MNHEY, CDR2 SVGAGI. The V end lost 5 bases, the J end lost 3 bases, and 5 bases lay between the germline ends. The CDR3 sequence is 11 residues long.

For the CDR3, the DNA is TGTGCCAGCAGCCAAGACGTCGGACAGAATGAAAAACTGTTTTTT. Protein product: CASSQDVGQNEKLFF. The chain combines TRBV3-1 (or the pseudogene TRBV3-2) with TRBJ1-4; D possibly corresponds to TRBD1 (6 bases). Looked up from germline, CDR1 is LGHDT and CDR2 is YNNKEL (reference sequence). The CDR3 consists of 15 residues. V lost 0 bases to trimming and J lost 5 bases, with 10 bases between them.

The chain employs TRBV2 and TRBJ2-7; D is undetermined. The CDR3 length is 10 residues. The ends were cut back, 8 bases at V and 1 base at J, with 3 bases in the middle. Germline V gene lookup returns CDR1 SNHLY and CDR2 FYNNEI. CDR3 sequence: CASRSYEQYF. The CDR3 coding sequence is TGTGCCAGCCGGTCCTACGAGCAGTACTTC.

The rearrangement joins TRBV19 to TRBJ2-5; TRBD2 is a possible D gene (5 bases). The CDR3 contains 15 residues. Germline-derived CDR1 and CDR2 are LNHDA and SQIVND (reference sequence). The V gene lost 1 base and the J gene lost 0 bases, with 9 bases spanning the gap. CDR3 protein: CASSIAGTHQETQYF. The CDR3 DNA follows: TGTGCCAGTAGTATAGCGGGAACGCACCAAGAGACCCAGTACTTC.

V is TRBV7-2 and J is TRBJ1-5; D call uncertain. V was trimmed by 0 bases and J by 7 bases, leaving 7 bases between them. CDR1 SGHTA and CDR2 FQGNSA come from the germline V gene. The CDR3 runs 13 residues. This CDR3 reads CASSLAEGQPQHF. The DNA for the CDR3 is TGTGCCAGCAGCTTAGCGGAGGGCCAGCCCCAGCATTTT.

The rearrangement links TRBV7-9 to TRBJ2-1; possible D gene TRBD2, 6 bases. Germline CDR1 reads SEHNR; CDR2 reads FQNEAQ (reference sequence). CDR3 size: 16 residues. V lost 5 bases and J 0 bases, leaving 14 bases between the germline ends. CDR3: CASSPVRGSSYNEQFF. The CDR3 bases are TGTGCCAGCAGCCCGGTGCGGGGTAGCTCCTACAATGAGCAGTTCTTC.

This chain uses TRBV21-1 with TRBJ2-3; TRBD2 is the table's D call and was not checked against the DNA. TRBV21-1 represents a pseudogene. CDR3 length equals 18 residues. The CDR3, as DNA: TGTGCCAGCAGCAAAGGGGCCGGGACTAGCGGGAACACAGATACGCAGTATTTT. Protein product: CASSKGAGTSGNTDTQYF.

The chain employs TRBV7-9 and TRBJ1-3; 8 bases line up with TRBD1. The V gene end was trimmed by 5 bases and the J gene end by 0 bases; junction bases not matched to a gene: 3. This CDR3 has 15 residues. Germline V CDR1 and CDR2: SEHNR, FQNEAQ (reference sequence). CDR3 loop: CASSADRGSGNTIYF. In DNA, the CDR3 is TGTGCCAGCAGCGCCGACAGGGGCTCTGGAAACACCATATATTTT.